These 30 T cell receptor beta chains came from one sample sequenced in a study of cytotoxic CD8 clonotypes in ibrutinib-treated CLL. The protocol was immunoSEQ multiplex PCR, while the TCRdb copy is restricted to in-frame clones and leaves out a portion. The repertoire includes fewer than 400,000 clones, roughly two thirds of them detected once, and approximately 6% sits in the top ten. Sample: PBMCs, taken after 36 months of ibrutinib treatment. All receptors come from a human donor with chronic lymphocytic leukemia.

There are a few counts of this clone. The chain joins TRBV6-5 to TRBJ1-2; 8 nucleotides agree with TRBD1. Germline values: CDR1 MNHEY, CDR2 SVGAGI. The V gene end was trimmed by 6 bases and the J gene end by 7 bases; junction bases not matched to a gene: 7. The CDR3 is 13 residues long. The CDR3 loop is CASSPQGAGGYTF. The CDR3, as DNA: TGTGCCAGCAGCCCTCAGGGGGCTGGTGGCTACACCTTC.

This chain's CDR3 is CASSLGSGRGPYEQYF. As DNA, the CDR3 is TGTGCCAGCAGTTTAGGTAGCGGGAGGGGCCCCTACGAGCAGTACTTC. The genes are TRBV27 and TRBJ2-7; TRBD2 matches at 11 bases. The CDR3 has 16 residues. Trimming cost V 2 bases and J 2 bases; bases outside gene matches: 5. Germline-derived CDR1 and CDR2 are MNHEY and SMNVEV (reference sequence).

CDR3 sequence (DNA): TGCGCCAGCAGCTTGACAGGAAAGGACTTTAGCGAGCAGTACTTC. It yields the protein CASSLTGKDFSEQYF. The chain combines TRBV5-1 with TRBJ2-7; possibly TRBD1 or TRBD2 for D (5 bases each). The V end was cut by 1 base, the J end by 6 bases, with 17 bases between. The CDR3 is 15 amino acids. Germline CDR1 and CDR2: SGHRS and YFSETQ.

The chain recombines TRBV25-1 with TRBJ2-3; 12 nucleotides match TRBD2. From germline, CDR1 is MGHDK and CDR2 SYGVNS. CDR3 length equals 16 residues. V dropped 2 bases and J dropped 6; count of bases not matched to a gene: 6. CDR3: CASSERLAGVGDTQYF. In DNA form, the CDR3 reads TGTGCCAGCAGTGAACGACTAGCGGGAGTCGGTGATACGCAGTATTTT.

The chain joins TRBV28 to TRBJ2-1; D is unclear. This CDR3 contains 14 residues. V gave up 0 bases and J gave up 1 base, with 4 bases separating them. The V gene's germline CDR1 is MDHEN and CDR2 SYDVKM. The CDR3 DNA reads as TGTGCCAGCAGTTTATGGGGTTCCTACAATGAGCAGTTCTTC. Amino acids: CASSLWGSYNEQFF. Full variable domain (outside the CDR3, taken from reference TRBV28 and TRBJ2-1): DVKVTQSSRYLVKRTGEKVFLECVQDMDHENMFWYRQDPGLGLRLIYFSYDVKMKEKGDIPEGYSVSREKKERFSLILESASTNQTSMYLCASSLWGSYNEQFFGPGTRLTVL.

The genes are TRBV5-1 and TRBJ2-1; TRBD2 agrees at 10 bases. V trimming: 2 bases; J trimming: 9 bases; junction bases outside the gene matches: 8. Germline CDR1 and CDR2: SGHRS and YFSETQ. The CDR3 length is 15 residues. The CDR3 loop reads CASSFASGSRVEQFF. CDR3 nucleotides: TGCGCCAGCAGCTTTGCTAGCGGGAGTAGGGTTGAGCAGTTCTTC.

On this clone itself: The germline gene is not matched at one end of the junction; a read error may be the cause. This chain connects TRBV18 to TRBJ2-7; 7 positions match TRBD1. CDR3 length: 14 residues. CDR1 and CDR2 (germline): KGHSH, LQKENI. As DNA, the CDR3 is TGTGCCAGCGCAAGAAATGGGGATCCGGGACAGTGGGGCTTC. As protein: CASARNGDPGQWGF.

This chain uses TRBV5-5 with TRBJ2-1; TRBD1 matches 10 bases. The V gene end was trimmed by 2 bases and the J gene end by 5 bases; junction bases not matched to a gene: 7. The germline CDR1 and CDR2 sequences are SGHKS and YYEKEE (reference sequence). This CDR3 is built from 16 residues. The CDR3 DNA follows: TGTGCCAGCAGCTTTGGGGACAGGGGAACCCACAATGAGCAGTTCTTC. Its protein product is CASSFGDRGTHNEQFF.

This clone was counted a few times. The chain employs TRBV6-1 and TRBJ2-7; perhaps TRBD1 as D (6 bases). CDR3 length equals 14 residues. Trimming cost V 4 bases and J 0 bases, with 10 bases left between them. Germline assignment: CDR1 MNHNS and CDR2 SASEGT. CDR3 DNA sequence: TGTGCCAGCAGTGCTCAGGGGTACTCCTACGAGCAGTACTTC. It encodes CASSAQGYSYEQYF.

V is TRBV10-2 and J is TRBJ2-5; 7 nucleotides line up with TRBD1. The CDR3 has 14 amino acids. Trimming at V came to 3 bases and at J to 2 bases, leaving 3 bases not matched to a gene. CDR1 WSHSY and CDR2 SAAADI come from the germline V gene. CDR3 coding DNA: TGCGCCAGCAGTGACCCGACAGGGCAAGAGACCCAGTACTTC. Translating gives CASSDPTGQETQYF.

The chain joins TRBV19 to TRBJ1-4; D unclear. The CDR3 has 14 amino acids. The V and J ends lost 5 bases and 0 bases respectively, with 7 bases between them. CDR1 LNHDA and CDR2 SQIVND come from the germline V gene (reference sequence). This CDR3 is CASSRRSTNEKLFF. The CDR3 region has the DNA TGTGCCAGTAGTCGACGGTCAACTAATGAAAAACTGTTTTTT.

The chain couples TRBV18 to TRBJ1-3; TRBD1 aligns across 7 bases. The CDR3 is 14 residues long. Germline values: CDR1 KGHSH, CDR2 LQKENI. Unmatched junction bases numbered 8, after V lost 6 bases and J lost 6 bases. The CDR3 bases are TGTGCCAGCTCTGACCAGGGACAGCCAAACACCATATATTTT. Protein: CASSDQGQPNTIYF.

In this sample, this clone turned up a few times. The chain employs TRBV4-1 and TRBJ2-2; D unclear. V was shortened by 1 base and J by 5 bases, with 5 bases between the two germline ends. The CDR3 is 13 amino acids. Germline V gene sequence: CDR1 MGHRA, CDR2 YSYEKL. Here the CDR3 DNA reads TGCGCCAGCAGCCAAGTTCTTACCGGGGAGCTGTTTTTT. This encodes CASSQVLTGELFF.

The V gene is TRBV2, the J gene TRBJ1-2, with a weak D call TRBD1 (6 bases). The CDR3 contains 16 residues. The V end lost 6 bases, the J end lost 4 bases, and 21 bases lay between the germline ends. Germline V lookup: CDR1 SNHLY, CDR2 FYNNEI. CDR3 in DNA: TGTGCCAGCAGCGCGTTTATCGGGGGCGCGGGCTATGGCTACACCTTC. As protein: CASSAFIGGAGYGYTF. Filled out from reference TRBV2 and TRBJ1-2, the complete variable domain reads EPEVTQTPSHQVTQMGQEVILRCVPISNHLYFYWYRQILGQKVEFLVSFYNNEISEKSEIFDDQFSVERPDGSNFTLKIRSTKLEDSAMYFCASSAFIGGAGYGYTFGSGTRLTVV.

The chain recombines TRBV5-6 with TRBJ2-1; the D gene is possibly TRBD2 (5 bases). V was trimmed by 4 bases and J by 0 bases, leaving 20 bases between them. CDR3 size: 18 residues. The germline V gene has CDR1 SGHDT and CDR2 YYEEEE. In nucleotides, the CDR3 is TGTGCCAGCAGCCGGGGTTCACTCCGTATCCCCTCCTACAATGAGCAGTTCTTC. This codes for CASSRGSLRIPSYNEQFF.

This clone has a handful of counts. V is TRBV10-1 and J is TRBJ2-1, with TRBD1 identical over 8 bases. V was clipped by 0 bases and J by 3 bases; unmatched bases: 1. The CDR3 extends over 15 amino acids. Per germline, CDR1 WNHNN and CDR2 SYGVQD (reference sequence). The CDR3 spells CASSESGTGYNEQFF. The CDR3 DNA reads TGCGCCAGCAGTGAGTCGGGGACAGGCTACAATGAGCAGTTCTTC.

V is TRBV7-3 and J is TRBJ1-1, with 7 bases identical to TRBD1. This CDR3 spans 15 amino acids. The junction had 9 bases not matched to a gene; V was cut back by 5 bases and J by 3 bases. Looked up from germline, CDR1 is SGHTA and CDR2 is FQGTGA. CDR3 region: CASSLRGIADTEAFF. DNA of the CDR3: TGTGCCAGCAGCCTCAGGGGGATAGCGGACACTGAAGCTTTCTTT.

The chain links TRBV25-1 to TRBJ1-2; no reliable D call. The CDR3 extends over 14 amino acids. Germline CDR1 is MGHDK and CDR2 is SYGVNS. Trimming stripped 5 bases from V and 4 bases from J, with 14 bases between. CDR3 coding DNA: TGTGCCAGCAGTCCTCTGGACGGCCTCTATGGCTACACCTTC. Encoded protein: CASSPLDGLYGYTF.

The rearrangement uses TRBV6-6 and TRBJ1-2; D may be TRBD1 (5 bases). The germline gives CDR1 MNHNY, CDR2 SVGAGI (reference sequence). CDR3 length: 15 residues. Trimming shortened V by 7 bases and J by 8 bases, and 23 bases separated the two germline ends. CDR3 protein: CASKATMEQVGGYTF. The CDR3 bases are TGTGCCAGCAAAGCGACCATGGAACAGGTCGGGGGCTACACCTTC.

This clone was recorded a few times. The J gene is TRBJ1-4, the V gene TRBV7-3; tentatively, D is TRBD1 (5 bases). CDR1 and CDR2 from the germline V gene are SGHTA and FQGTGA. The CDR3 runs 13 residues. The V end lost 4 bases, the J end lost 6 bases, and 9 bases lay between the germline ends. The CDR3 spells CASSWGVYEKLFF. The CDR3 DNA reads as TGTGCCAGCAGCTGGGGGGTCTATGAAAAACTGTTTTTT.

The rearrangement uses TRBV7-6 and TRBJ2-1; TRBD1 might be the D (6 bases). CDR1 and CDR2 from the germline V gene are SGHVS and FNYEAQ. V gave up 5 bases and J gave up 7 bases, with 15 bases separating them. The CDR3 runs to 14 residues. The CDR3 DNA is TGTGCCAGCAGCCGCGGGTCAGGGGATAATGAGCAGTTCTTC. This encodes CASSRGSGDNEQFF.

The V and J genes are TRBV2 and TRBJ1-5; 7 nucleotides match TRBD1. V dropped 3 bases and J dropped 5; count of bases not matched to a gene: 4. Germline CDR1 is SNHLY and CDR2 is FYNNEI. This CDR3 has 14 amino acids. Here the CDR3 DNA reads TGTGCCAGCAGTGAGGACAGGACCGATCAGCCCCAGCATTTT. Its translation is CASSEDRTDQPQHF.

There are a few counts of this clone. The V call is TRBV5-6, the J call TRBJ2-7, with D perhaps TRBD1 or TRBD2 (5 bases each). V dropped 5 bases and J dropped 0 bases, with 18 bases sitting between them. Germline-derived CDR1 and CDR2 are SGHDT and YYEEEE. This CDR3 is 16 amino acids long. The CDR3 here is CASRGAWGSPSYEQYF. The CDR3 DNA sequence: TGTGCCAGCAGGGGTGCGTGGGGGTCGCCCTCCTACGAGCAGTACTTC. The entire variable domain, with the rest obtained from reference TRBV5-6 and TRBJ2-7, is as follows: DAGVTQSPTHLIKTRGQQVTLRCSPKSGHDTVSWYQQALGQGPQFIFQYYEEEERQRGNFPDRFSGHQFPNYSSELNVNALLLGDSALYLCASRGAWGSPSYEQYFGPGTRLTVT.

CDR3 loop: CASSIRLMPIHRVELFF. The CDR3 bases are TGTGCCAGCAGTATCCGGCTAATGCCTATACACCGGGTCGAGCTGTTTTTT. This chain uses TRBV27 with TRBJ2-2; no firm D call. With 5 bases removed from V and 11 bases from J, the gap between germline ends came to 27 bases. This CDR3 spans 17 amino acids. The germline gives CDR1 MNHEY, CDR2 SMNVEV (reference sequence).

This clone was counted only a few times. The CDR3 here is CASGLQEGAYEQYF. The CDR3 nucleotides read TGTGCCAGCGGCTTACAAGAGGGGGCTTACGAGCAGTACTTC. The chain is built from TRBV27 and TRBJ2-7; 7 nucleotides agree with TRBD1. Losses at the gene ends were 8 bases for V and 4 bases for J; bases not matched to a gene: 11. This CDR3 comprises 14 residues. The germline V gene encodes CDR1 MNHEY and CDR2 SMNVEV (reference sequence).

This chain connects TRBV28 to TRBJ2-7, with unresolved D. V gave up 6 bases and J gave up 2 bases, with 8 bases separating them. Germline V gene sequence: CDR1 MDHEN, CDR2 SYDVKM. This CDR3 region has 12 residues. CDR3 nucleotide sequence: TGTGCCAGCAGACGTGGGCCCTACGAGCAGTACTTC. Residues: CASRRGPYEQYF.

DNA for the CDR3: TGTGCCAGCAGCCTCAGGGGAGGCTATGGCTACACCTTC. Protein product: CASSLRGGYGYTF. This sequence joins TRBV11-3 and TRBJ1-2; D might be TRBD1 (6 bases). In germline, CDR1 is SGHNT, CDR2 YENEEA. V was shortened by 5 bases and J by 4 bases, with 11 bases between the two germline ends. This CDR3 has 13 residues. The complete variable domain, with remaining parts taken from reference TRBV11-3 and TRBJ1-2, reads EAGVVQSPRYKIIEKKQPVAFWCNPISGHNTLYWYLQNLGQGPELLIRYENEEAVDDSQLPKDRFSAERLKGVDSTLKIQPAELGDSAVYLCASSLRGGYGYTFGSGTRLTVV.

The gene calls are TRBV9 and TRBJ1-2; 10 positions match TRBD1. V shed 0 bases, J shed 4 bases, and the junction held 3 bases outside the gene matches. Germline V gives CDR1 SGDLS, CDR2 YYNGEE. This CDR3 spans 15 amino acids. CDR3: CASSVDRTGGYGYTF. In DNA, the CDR3 is TGTGCCAGCAGCGTAGACAGGACAGGGGGCTATGGCTACACCTTC.

The chain is built from TRBV9 and TRBJ1-4; D gene uncertain. Trimming removed 0 bases from V and 6 bases from J, with 9 bases in between. CDR1 is SGDLS, CDR2 YYNGEE, per germline. This CDR3 has 14 amino acids. The CDR3 sequence: CASSVGLGYEKLFF. Written as DNA, the CDR3 is TGTGCCAGCAGCGTAGGACTGGGATATGAAAAACTGTTTTTT. The whole variable domain, remainder taken from reference TRBV9 and TRBJ1-4, is DSGVTQTPKHLITATGQRVTLRCSPRSGDLSVYWYQQSLDQGLQFLIQYYNGEERAKGNILERFSAQQFPDLHSELNLSSLELGDSALYFCASSVGLGYEKLFFGSGTQLSVL.

The sample holds one count of this clone. The chain carries TRBV19 and TRBJ2-5; D not resolved. Trimming left V 3 bases short and J 5 bases short, with 10 bases between. The CDR3 extends over 13 amino acids. CDR1 is LNHDA and CDR2 is SQIVND in the germline V gene (reference sequence). The CDR3 reads CASSISVLETQYF. In DNA form, the CDR3 reads TGTGCCAGTAGTATCTCGGTATTGGAGACCCAGTACTTC.